The clone carrying this T cell receptor (beta chain) occurred once. The V gene lost 8 bases and the J gene lost 5 bases, with 18 bases spanning the gap. This CDR3 spans 14 amino acids. Germline assignment: CDR1 LGHDT and CDR2 YNNKEL (reference sequence). Using immunoSEQ multiplex PCR, the repertoire was profiled, and TCRdb retains in-frame clones only, with some absent. The data contain 100,000 to 130,000 clones, about 86% of them singletons. This entry belongs to a study of T cell responses to AZD1222 COVID-19 vaccine. The sample in question was peripheral blood, obtained on day 0 of AZD1222 vaccination. The chain recombines TRBV3-1 (or the pseudogene TRBV3-2) with TRBJ1-2; perhaps TRBD1 as D (6 bases). This TCR derives from an adult in good health. In nucleotides, the CDR3 is TGTGCCAGCGCCCTCGGGGGGCTTTGGTATGGCTACACCTTC. It is translated as CASALGGLWYGYTF.